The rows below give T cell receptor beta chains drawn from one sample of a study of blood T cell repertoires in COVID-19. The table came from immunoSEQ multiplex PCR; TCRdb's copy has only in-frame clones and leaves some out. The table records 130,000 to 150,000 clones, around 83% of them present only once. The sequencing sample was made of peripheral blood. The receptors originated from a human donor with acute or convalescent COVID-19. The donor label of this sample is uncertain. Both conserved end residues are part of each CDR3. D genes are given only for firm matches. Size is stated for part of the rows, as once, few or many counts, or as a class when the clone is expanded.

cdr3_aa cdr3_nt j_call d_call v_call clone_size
CASSLAGVSYNSPLHF TGCGCCAGCAGCTTGGCGGGAGTTAGCTATAATTCACCCCTCCACTTT TRBJ1-6 - TRBV5-1 few
CASSITGEENTEAFF TGTGCCAGTAGTATTACGGGGGAGGAGAACACTGAAGCTTTCTTT TRBJ1-1 - TRBV19 -
CASSPYNQEGTEAFF TGTGCCAGCTCACCATATAATCAGGAGGGCACTGAAGCTTTCTTT TRBJ1-1 - TRBV18 -
CASSQADRVGYGYTF TGCGCCAGCAGCCAAGCCGACAGGGTGGGCTATGGCTACACCTTC TRBJ1-2 TRBD1 TRBV4-1 -
CASSEASRGRVAFF TGTGCCAGCAGTGAAGCAAGTAGAGGCCGGGTAGCTTTCTTT TRBJ1-1 - TRBV6-1 -
CASSLSGTAYQPQHF TGTGCCAGCAGTTTATCTGGGACTGCTTATCAGCCCCAGCATTTT TRBJ1-5 - TRBV28 -
CASSYMDLRRGGEQYF TGTGCCAGCAGTTACATGGATTTGAGGAGAGGTGGTGAGCAGTACTTC TRBJ2-7 - TRBV6-2/TRBV6-3 -
CASSPRPRQGNTMNTEAFF TGTGCCAGCAGTCCTCGACCCCGACAGGGCAACACAATGAACACTGAAGCTTTCTTT TRBJ1-1 TRBD1 TRBV27 -
CASSLRPGHTEISGNTIYF TGTGCCAGCAGCCTACGACCGGGACACACGGAGATCTCTGGAAACACCATATATTTT TRBJ1-3 - TRBV28 -
CASRELTNEKLFF TGTGCCAGTAGGGAGCTAACTAATGAAAAACTGTTTTTT TRBJ1-4 - TRBV19 few
CASGQGQPTGELFF TGTGCCAGCGGGCAAGGACAACCAACCGGGGAGCTGTTTTTT TRBJ2-2 - TRBV11-3 -
CASSSQDSDTGELFF TGTGCCAGCAGCTCCCAGGACAGCGACACCGGGGAGCTGTTTTTT TRBJ2-2 - TRBV5-4 -
CASSPSGGTYNEQFF TGCGCCAGCAGCCCGAGCGGGGGGACCTACAATGAGCAGTTCTTC TRBJ2-1 TRBD2 TRBV5-1 once
CASSIGLAGAGELFF TGTGCCAGTAGTATAGGCCTAGCGGGAGCCGGGGAGCTGTTTTTT TRBJ2-2 TRBD2 TRBV19 -
CASSLGSGWSSYEQYF TGTGCCAGCAGCTTAGGGAGCGGATGGAGCTCCTACGAGCAGTACTTC TRBJ2-7 - TRBV7-2 -
CASSPGFTGDTEAFF TGTGCCAGCAGCCCCGGGTTCACAGGTGACACTGAAGCTTTCTTT TRBJ1-1 - TRBV7-2 -
CASSRGQYEQYF TGTGCCAGCAGCCGAGGACAGTACGAGCAGTACTTC TRBJ2-7 - TRBV9 once
CASSLQAGDTEAFF TGTGCCAGCAGTTTACAGGCGGGGGACACTGAAGCTTTCTTT TRBJ1-1 - TRBV6-5 -
CATSDLRTGLDTGELFF TGTGCCACCAGTGACCTACGGACAGGGTTAGACACCGGGGAGCTGTTTTTT TRBJ2-2 TRBD1 TRBV24-1 -
CASSLGAGGHTGELFF TGTGCCAGCAGCTTAGGGGCAGGGGGACACACCGGGGAGCTGTTTTTT TRBJ2-2 TRBD1 TRBV7-2 -
CATSESGQGNDEQFF TGTGCCACCAGTGAGTCGGGACAGGGTAACGATGAGCAGTTCTTC TRBJ2-1 TRBD1 TRBV24-1 -
CASSLAGGYSNQPQHF TGTGCCAGCAGCTTAGCGGGAGGTTATAGCAATCAGCCCCAGCATTTT TRBJ1-5 - TRBV7-8 -
CATSRFLQADNEQFF TGTGCCACCAGCAGATTCCTCCAAGCCGACAATGAGCAGTTCTTC TRBJ2-1 - TRBV15 once
CASSPTTSGSNEQFF TGTGCCAGCTCACCAACTACTAGCGGGAGCAATGAGCAGTTCTTC TRBJ2-1 TRBD2 TRBV18 once
CASSIRDRAWNIQYF TGTGCCAGTAGTATTAGGGACAGGGCCTGGAACATTCAGTACTTC TRBJ2-4 TRBD1 TRBV19 -
CASSPPGTGPMNTEAFF TGTGCCAGCTCACCACCTGGGACAGGTCCGATGAACACTGAAGCTTTCTTT TRBJ1-1 TRBD1 TRBV18 -
CASSYSLIQDGRDSNQPQHF TGTGCCAGCAGTTACTCCTTAATCCAGGACGGGAGAGATAGCAATCAGCCCCAGCATTTT TRBJ1-5 - TRBV6-2/TRBV6-3 -
CASKRVPGELFF TGTGCCAGCAAGAGGGTCCCCGGGGAGCTGTTTTTT TRBJ2-2 - TRBV12-3/TRBV12-4 -
CASSGGWQGGTEAFF TGTGCCAGTAGTGGAGGTTGGCAGGGGGGCACTGAAGCTTTCTTT TRBJ1-1 TRBD1 TRBV19 -
CASNGGRANQETQYF TGTGCCAGTAACGGGGGTAGGGCGAACCAAGAGACCCAGTACTTC TRBJ2-5 - TRBV19 -
CAWSSTAWTEAFF TGTGCCTGGAGTTCTACAGCTTGGACTGAAGCTTTCTTT TRBJ1-1 - TRBV30 once
CASSDQGNSPLHF TGTGCCAGCAGTGACCAGGGTAATTCACCCCTCCACTTT TRBJ1-6 - TRBV6-4 -
CASSYSLGGVEAFF TGTGCCAGCAGTTACTCGCTCGGGGGAGTTGAAGCTTTCTTT TRBJ1-1 - TRBV6-5 -
CASSGGLARNTGELFF TGTGCCAGCAGCGGGGGACTAGCTAGGAACACCGGGGAGCTGTTTTTT TRBJ2-2 TRBD2 TRBV9 -
CASSFRGPTYEQYF TGTGCCAGCAGTTTCAGGGGACCTACCTACGAGCAGTACTTC TRBJ2-7 - TRBV27 -
CASSLDGVLKQFF TGTGCCAGCAGTTTAGACGGGGTTCTCAAGCAGTTCTTC TRBJ2-1 - TRBV12-3/TRBV12-4 -
CASSLQGDQPQHF TGTGCCAGCAGCTTACAGGGGGATCAGCCCCAGCATTTT TRBJ1-5 TRBD1 TRBV7-8 -
CASSLGTASGNTIYF TGTGCCAGCAGCTTGGGGACAGCCTCTGGAAACACCATATATTTT TRBJ1-3 TRBD1 TRBV7-6 few
CASIRGSPTDTQYF TGTGCCAGCATCCGAGGGAGCCCCACAGATACGCAGTATTTT TRBJ2-3 - TRBV6-5 -
CASSPEGTGIQPQHF TGTGCCAGCAGCCCGGAGGGGACAGGGATTCAGCCCCAGCATTTT TRBJ1-5 TRBD1 TRBV9 -
CAISTFGGEGNEQFF TGTGCCATCAGTACCTTCGGGGGGGAGGGCAATGAGCAGTTCTTC TRBJ2-1 TRBD2 TRBV10-3 -
CASKASGWNEQFF TGTGCCAGCAAGGCTAGCGGGTGGAATGAGCAGTTCTTC TRBJ2-1 TRBD2 TRBV6-6 -
CATSDPGQPVQETQYF TGTGCCACCAGTGATCCCGGACAGCCCGTTCAAGAGACCCAGTACTTC TRBJ2-5 - TRBV24-1 -
CASSSGTGAYEQYF TGTGCCAGTAGTTCCGGGACAGGGGCCTACGAGCAGTACTTC TRBJ2-7 TRBD1 TRBV19 once
CASSLGGQSGNTIYF TGTGCCAGCAGCTTGGGAGGGCAGTCTGGAAACACCATATATTTT TRBJ1-3 - TRBV5-4 -
CAITPNRGPNLGYTF TGTGCCATCACCCCCAACAGGGGGCCTAACCTGGGCTACACCTTC TRBJ1-2 TRBD1 TRBV10-3 -
CASSYTAGTTRETQYF TGTGCCAGCAGTTACACTGCCGGGACTACCCGCGAGACCCAGTACTTC TRBJ2-5 TRBD2 TRBV6-5 -
CASSLEVYGIGADTQYF TGTGCCAGCAGCTTAGAAGTTTACGGGATCGGGGCAGATACGCAGTATTTT TRBJ2-3 - TRBV7-2 -
CASSRTQYGYTF TGTGCCAGCAGCCGGACACAGTATGGCTACACCTTC TRBJ1-2 - TRBV5-4 -
CASSIGTANQPQHF TGTGCCAGTAGTATAGGGACAGCCAATCAGCCCCAGCATTTT TRBJ1-5 - TRBV19 -
CASSFRLANEQFF TGTGCCAGCAGCTTTCGACTAGCCAATGAGCAGTTCTTC TRBJ2-1 TRBD2 TRBV5-8 -
CASSSGQGYGYTF TGTGCCAGCAGCTCGGGACAGGGATATGGCTACACCTTC TRBJ1-2 TRBD1 TRBV5-4 few
CASSGGEMNTEAFF TGTGCCAGCAGCGGGGGGGAAATGAACACTGAAGCTTTCTTT TRBJ1-1 - TRBV5-8 -
CAWAKKQGDSGNTIYF TGTGCCTGGGCAAAGAAGCAGGGCGACTCTGGAAACACCATATATTTT TRBJ1-3 - TRBV30 -
CASRLRASQYF TGTGCCAGCAGGTTGCGGGCCTCGCAGTATTTT TRBJ2-3 - TRBV12-3/TRBV12-4 -
CASSLSRQGGYGYTF TGTGCCAGCAGTTTATCCCGACAGGGGGGCTATGGCTACACCTTC TRBJ1-2 TRBD1 TRBV27 -
CASSSVLDTQYF TGTGCCAGCAGCTCAGTTTTGGATACGCAGTATTTT TRBJ2-3 - TRBV7-2 -
CATVLLAEAFF TGTGCCACCGTTCTTTTAGCTGAAGCTTTCTTT TRBJ1-1 - TRBV28 -